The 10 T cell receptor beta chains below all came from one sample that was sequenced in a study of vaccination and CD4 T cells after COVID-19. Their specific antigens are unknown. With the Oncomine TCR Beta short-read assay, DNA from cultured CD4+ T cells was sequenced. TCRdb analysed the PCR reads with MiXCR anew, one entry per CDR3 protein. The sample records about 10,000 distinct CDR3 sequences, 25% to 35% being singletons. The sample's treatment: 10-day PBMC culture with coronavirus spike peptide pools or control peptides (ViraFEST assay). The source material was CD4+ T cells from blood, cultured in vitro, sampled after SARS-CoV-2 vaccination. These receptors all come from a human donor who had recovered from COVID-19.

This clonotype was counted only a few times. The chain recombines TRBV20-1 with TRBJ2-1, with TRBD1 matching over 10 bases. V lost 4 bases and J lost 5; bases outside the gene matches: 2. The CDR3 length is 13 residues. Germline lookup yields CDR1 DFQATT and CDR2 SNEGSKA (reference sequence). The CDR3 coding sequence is TGCAGTGCTATCGGGACAGGGGACAATGAGCAGTTCTTC. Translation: CSAIGTGDNEQFF.

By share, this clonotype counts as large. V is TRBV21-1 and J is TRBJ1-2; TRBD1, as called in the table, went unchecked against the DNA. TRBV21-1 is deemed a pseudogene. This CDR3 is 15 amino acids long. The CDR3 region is CASSNPRTGIYGYTF. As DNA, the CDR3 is TGTGCCAGCAGCAATCCAAGAACAGGTATCTATGGCTACACCTTC.

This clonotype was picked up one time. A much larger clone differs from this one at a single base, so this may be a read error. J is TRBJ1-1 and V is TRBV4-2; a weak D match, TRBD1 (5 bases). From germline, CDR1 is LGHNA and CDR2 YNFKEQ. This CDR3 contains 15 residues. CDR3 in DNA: TGTGCCAGCAGCAAGGAGTACAGGCGGCCGGTTATGGCTCTCTTT. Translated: CASSKEYRRPVMALF.

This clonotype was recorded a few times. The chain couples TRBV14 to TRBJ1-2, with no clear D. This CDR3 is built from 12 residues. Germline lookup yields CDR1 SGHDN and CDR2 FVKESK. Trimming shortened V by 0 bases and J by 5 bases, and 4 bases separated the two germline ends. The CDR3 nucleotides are TGTGCCAGCAGCCAAGAGGCTTATGGCTACACCTTC. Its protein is CASSQEAYGYTF.

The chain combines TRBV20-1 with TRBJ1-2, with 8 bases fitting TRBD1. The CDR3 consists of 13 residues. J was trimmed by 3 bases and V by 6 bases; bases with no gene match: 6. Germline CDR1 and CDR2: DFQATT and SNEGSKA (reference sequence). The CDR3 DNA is TGCAGTGCCCGGACAGGGAATGACTATGGCTACACCTTC. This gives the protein CSARTGNDYGYTF.

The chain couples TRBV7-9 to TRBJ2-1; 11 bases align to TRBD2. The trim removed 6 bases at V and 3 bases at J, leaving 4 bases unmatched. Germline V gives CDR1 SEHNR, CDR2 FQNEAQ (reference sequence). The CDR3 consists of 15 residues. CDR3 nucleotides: TGTGCCAGCAGTCCCGGGACTAGCGGCTACAATGAGCAGTTCTTC. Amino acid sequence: CASSPGTSGYNEQFF. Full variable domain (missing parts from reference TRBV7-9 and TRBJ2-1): DTGVSQNPRHKITKRGQNVTFRCDPISEHNRLYWYRQTLGQGPEFLTYFQNEAQLEKSRLLSDRFSAERPKGSFSTLEIQRTEQGDSAMYLCASSPGTSGYNEQFFGPGTRLTVL.

CDR3 bases: TGTGCCAGCAGTTACGGGGGACAGGGGACGTACGAGCAGTACTTC. It encodes CASSYGGQGTYEQYF. The chain carries TRBV6-2 or TRBV6-3 and TRBJ2-7, with 10 bases that match TRBD1. This CDR3 region has 15 residues. V lost 2 bases and J lost 4; bases outside the gene matches: 5. Germline loops: CDR1 MNHEY, CDR2 SVGEGT.

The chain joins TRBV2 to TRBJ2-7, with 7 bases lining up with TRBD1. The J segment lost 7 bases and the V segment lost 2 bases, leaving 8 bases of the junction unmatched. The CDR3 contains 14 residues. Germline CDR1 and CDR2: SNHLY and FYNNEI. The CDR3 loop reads CASSELVGTDEQYF. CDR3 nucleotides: TGTGCCAGCAGTGAACTGGTAGGGACAGATGAGCAGTACTTC. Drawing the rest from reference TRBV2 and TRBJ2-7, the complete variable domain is EPEVTQTPSHQVTQMGQEVILRCVPISNHLYFYWYRQILGQKVEFLVSFYNNEISEKSEIFDDQFSVERPDGSNFTLKIRSTKLEDSAMYFCASSELVGTDEQYFGPGTRLTVT.

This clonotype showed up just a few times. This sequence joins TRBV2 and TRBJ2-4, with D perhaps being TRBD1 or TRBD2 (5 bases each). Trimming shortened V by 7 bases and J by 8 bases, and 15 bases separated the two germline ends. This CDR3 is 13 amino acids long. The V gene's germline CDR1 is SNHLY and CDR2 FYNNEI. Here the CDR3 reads CASIPTGADIQYF. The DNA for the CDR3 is TGTGCCAGCATCCCTACAGGAGCGGACATTCAGTACTTC.

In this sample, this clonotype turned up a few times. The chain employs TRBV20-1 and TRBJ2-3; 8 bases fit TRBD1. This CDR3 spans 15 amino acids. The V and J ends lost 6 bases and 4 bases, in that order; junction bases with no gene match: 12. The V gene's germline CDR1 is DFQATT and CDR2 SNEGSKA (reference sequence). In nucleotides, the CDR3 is TGCAGTGCCTATAGCATTCGACAGGGGTCAGATACGCAGTATTTT. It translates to CSAYSIRQGSDTQYF.